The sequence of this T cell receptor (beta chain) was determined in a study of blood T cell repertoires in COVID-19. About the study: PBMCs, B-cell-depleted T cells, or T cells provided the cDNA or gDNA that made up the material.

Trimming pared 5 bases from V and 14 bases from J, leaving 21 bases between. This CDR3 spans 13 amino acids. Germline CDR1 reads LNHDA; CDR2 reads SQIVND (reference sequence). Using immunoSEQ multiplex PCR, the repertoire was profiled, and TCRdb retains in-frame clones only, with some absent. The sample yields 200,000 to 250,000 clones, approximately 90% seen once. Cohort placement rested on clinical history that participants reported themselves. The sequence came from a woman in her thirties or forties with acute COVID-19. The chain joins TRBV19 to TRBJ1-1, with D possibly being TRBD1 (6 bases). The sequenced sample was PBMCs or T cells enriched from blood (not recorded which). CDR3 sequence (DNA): TGTGCCAGTAGTCAGATGGTGGGGACATCTTCATTCTTT. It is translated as CASSQMVGTSSFF.